This T cell receptor beta chain was captured in a study of CD8 T cells in ankylosing spondylitis. Regarding the study as a whole: Within ankylosing spondylitis blood, a TCR beta motif made up of under 10 highly homologous variants appeared to be characteristic. Disease-linked clones reportedly showed significant enrichment in matched ankylosing spondylitis synovial fluid.

V was shortened by 3 bases and J by 4 bases, with 5 bases between the two germline ends. There are 12 residues in the CDR3. This clonotype was counted at least ten times. Its antigen is unidentified. TCRdb processed the 5' RACE reads anew with MiXCR; each CDR3 protein has one entry. The top ten clones hold almost 30% of a sample with around 150,000 distinct CDR3 sequences, around 10% of them seen once. The sequence came from a male donor with ankylosing spondylitis or in good health (not recorded which). The chain joins TRBV12-3 or TRBV12-4 to TRBJ2-3; unclear D gene. Sequencing was done on a sample of blood, either unsorted or a sorted T cell fraction (not recorded which). CDR3 in amino acids: CASSFGADTQYF. CDR3 nucleotide sequence: TGTGCCAGCAGTTTTGGGGCAGATACGCAGTATTTT.